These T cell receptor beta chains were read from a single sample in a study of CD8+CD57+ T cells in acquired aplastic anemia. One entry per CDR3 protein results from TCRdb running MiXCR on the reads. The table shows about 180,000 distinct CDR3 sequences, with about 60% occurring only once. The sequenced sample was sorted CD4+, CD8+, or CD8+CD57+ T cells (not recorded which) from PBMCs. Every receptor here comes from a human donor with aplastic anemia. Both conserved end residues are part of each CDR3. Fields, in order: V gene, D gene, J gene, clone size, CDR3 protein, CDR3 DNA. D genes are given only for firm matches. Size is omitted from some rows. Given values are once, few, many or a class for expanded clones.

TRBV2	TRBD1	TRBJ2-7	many	CASSLSGQGYEQYF	TGCGCCAGCAGCTTGTCGGGACAGGGCTACGAGCAGTACTTC
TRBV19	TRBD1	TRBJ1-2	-	CASSIEYRGGYTF	TGTGCCAGTAGTATAGAGTACAGGGGTGGCTACACCTTC
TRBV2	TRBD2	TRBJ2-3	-	CASTASSTSGTDTQYF	TGTGCCAGCACAGCGTCGTCGACTAGCGGCACAGACACGCAGTATTTT
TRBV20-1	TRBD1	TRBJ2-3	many	CSAREPPRTGGRDTQYF	TGCAGTGCTAGAGAACCCCCAAGGACAGGCGGCCGGGATACGCAGTATTTT
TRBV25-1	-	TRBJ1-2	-	CASSESVPATAANYGYTF	TGTGCCAGCAGTGAAAGTGTCCCGGCGACAGCAGCTAACTATGGCTACACCTTC
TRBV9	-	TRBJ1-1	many	CASSPSGQKGDLRAFF	TGTGCCAGCAGCCCTAGTGGACAGAAGGGGGACCTACGGGCTTTCTTT
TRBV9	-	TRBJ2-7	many	CASSVGAAEVGYEQYF	TGTGCCAGCAGCGTAGGGGCGGCCGAGGTTGGGTACGAGCAGTACTTC
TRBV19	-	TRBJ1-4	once	CASQGTATNEKLFF	TGTGCCAGTCAGGGTACCGCAACTAATGAAAAACTGTTTTTT
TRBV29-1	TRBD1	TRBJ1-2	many	CSVGPLEDRDRGHGYTF	TGCAGCGTTGGTCCCCTAGAGGATAGGGACAGGGGGCATGGCTACACCTTC
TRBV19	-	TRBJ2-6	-	CASSPPGMGANVLTF	TGTGCCAGTAGTCCCCCAGGGATGGGGGCCAACGTCCTGACTTTC
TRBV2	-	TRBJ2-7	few	CASSAAGKNEQYF	TGTGCCAGCAGTGCTGCAGGGAAGAACGAGCAGTACTTC
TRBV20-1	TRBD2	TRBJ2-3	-	CSAGLAGGSSTDTQYF	TGCAGTGCAGGACTAGCGGGGGGAAGTAGCACAGATACGCAGTATTTT
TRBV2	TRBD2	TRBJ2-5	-	CASWGSGRAENQPQYF	TGTGCCAGCTGGGGGTCAGGGAGGGCCGAAAATCAGCCCCAGTACTTC
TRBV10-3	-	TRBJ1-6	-	CAGGSSYNSPLHF	TGTGCCGGGGGGAGCTCCTATAATTCACCCCTCCACTTT
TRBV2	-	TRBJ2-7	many	CASSEWVGNEQYF	TGTGCCAGCAGTGAATGGGTTGGTAACGAGCAGTACTTC
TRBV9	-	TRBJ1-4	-	CASSVGGTYNEKLFF	TGTGCAAGCAGCGTAGGAGGGACGTATAATGAAAAACTGTTTTTT
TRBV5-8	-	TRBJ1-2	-	CASRRRSVVKGYTF	TGTGCCAGCCGACGACGGTCGGTAGTGAAGGGCTACACCTTC
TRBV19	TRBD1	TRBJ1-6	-	CASTSTGLGSPLHF	TGTGCCAGTACCTCGACAGGGCTTGGATCACCCCTCCACTTT
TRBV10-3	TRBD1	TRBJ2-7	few	CAISFGQAAYEQYF	TGTGCCATCAGTTTTGGACAGGCAGCCTACGAGCAGTACTTC
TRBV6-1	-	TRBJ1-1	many	CASSDRGLTEAFF	TGTGCCAGCAGTGACAGGGGACTCACTGAAGCTTTCTTT
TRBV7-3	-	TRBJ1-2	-	CASSLGANYGYTF	TGTGCCAGCAGCTTAGGGGCTAACTATGGCTACACCTTC
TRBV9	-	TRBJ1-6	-	CASSFEGSNSPLHF	TGCGCCAGCAGCTTTGAGGGAAGCAATTCACCCCTCCACTTT
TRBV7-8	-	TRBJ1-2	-	CASSSEVGQSYGYTF	TGTGCCAGCAGCTCAGAAGTTGGACAGTCCTATGGCTACACCTTC
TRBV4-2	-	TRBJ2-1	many	CASSQDPVGTGNEQFF	TGTGCCAGCAGCCAAGACCCCGTGGGAACAGGGAATGAGCAGTTCTTC
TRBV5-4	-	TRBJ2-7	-	CASSLAGGDEQYF	TGTGCCAGCAGCTTGGCTGGAGGGGACGAGCAGTACTTC
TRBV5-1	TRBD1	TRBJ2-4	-	CAGSFGTAKNIQYF	TGCGCCGGCAGCTTCGGGACAGCTAAAAACATTCAGTACTTC
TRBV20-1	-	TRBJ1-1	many	CSARTGDTEAFF	TGCAGTGCTAGGACGGGGGACACTGAAGCTTTCTTT
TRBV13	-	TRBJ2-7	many	CASSPEGRVYEQYF	TGTGCCAGCAGCCCGGAGGGCAGGGTCTACGAGCAGTACTTC
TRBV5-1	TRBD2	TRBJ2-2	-	CASSLAITSGGQLFF	TGCGCCAGCAGCTTGGCCATTACTAGCGGGGGCCAGCTGTTTTTT
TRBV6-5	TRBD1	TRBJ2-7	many	CASSQDRMDGPVSYEQYF	TGTGCCAGCAGTCAGGACAGGATGGACGGCCCTGTCTCCTACGAGCAGTACTTC
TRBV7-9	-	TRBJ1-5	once	CASSSQTGLKQPQHF	TGTGCCAGCAGCTCCCAGACAGGACTAAAACAGCCCCAGCATTTT
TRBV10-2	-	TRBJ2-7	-	CASSEPISYEQYF	TGCGCCAGCAGTGAGCCTATTTCCTACGAGCAGTACTTC
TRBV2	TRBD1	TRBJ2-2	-	CASSGQGLKKAGELFF	TGTGCCAGCAGTGGACAGGGGCTGAAGAAGGCCGGGGAGCTGTTTTTT
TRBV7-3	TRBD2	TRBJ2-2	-	CASSSVGGATGELFF	TGTGCCAGCAGCTCGGTCGGGGGGGCGACCGGGGAGCTGTTTTTT
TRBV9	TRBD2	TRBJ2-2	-	CASSVGLAGAGELFF	TGTGCCAGCAGCGTCGGACTAGCGGGAGCCGGGGAGCTGTTTTTT
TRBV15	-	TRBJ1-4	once	CATSRTATKGNEKLFF	TGTGCCACCAGCAGGACAGCCACCAAGGGTAATGAAAAACTGTTTTTT
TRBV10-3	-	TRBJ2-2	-	CAISESAQGPTGERFF	TGTGCCATCAGTGAGTCGGCGCAGGGCCCCACCGGGGAGCGGTTTTTT
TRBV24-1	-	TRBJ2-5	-	CATSDLGHQETQYF	TGTGCCACCAGTGATTTGGGACATCAAGAGACCCAGTACTTC